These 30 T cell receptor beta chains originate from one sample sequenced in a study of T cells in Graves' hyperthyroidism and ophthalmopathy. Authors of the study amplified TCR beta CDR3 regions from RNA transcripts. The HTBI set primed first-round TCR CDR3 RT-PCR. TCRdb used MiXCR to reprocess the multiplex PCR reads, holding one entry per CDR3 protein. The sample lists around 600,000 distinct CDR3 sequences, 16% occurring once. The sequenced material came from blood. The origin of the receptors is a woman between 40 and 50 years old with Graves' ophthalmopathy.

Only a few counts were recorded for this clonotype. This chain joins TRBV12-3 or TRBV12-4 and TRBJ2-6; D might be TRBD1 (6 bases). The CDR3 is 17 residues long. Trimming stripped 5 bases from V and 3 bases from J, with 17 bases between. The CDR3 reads CASSPGDGVVGANVLTF. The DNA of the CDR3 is TGTGCCAGCAGTCCAGGGGACGGTGTGGTTGGGGCCAACGTCCTGACTTTC.

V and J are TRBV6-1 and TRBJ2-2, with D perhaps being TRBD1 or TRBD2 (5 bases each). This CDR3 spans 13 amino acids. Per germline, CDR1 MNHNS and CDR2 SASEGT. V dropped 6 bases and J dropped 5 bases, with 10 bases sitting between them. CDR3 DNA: TGTGCCAGCAGGGGGGTTAGGACCGGGGAGCTGTTTTTT. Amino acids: CASRGVRTGELFF.

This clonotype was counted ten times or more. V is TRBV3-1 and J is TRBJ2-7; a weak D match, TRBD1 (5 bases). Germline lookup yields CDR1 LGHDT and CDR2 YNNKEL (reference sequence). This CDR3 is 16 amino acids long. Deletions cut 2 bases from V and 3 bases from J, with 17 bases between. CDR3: CASSQTIVRGIYEQYF. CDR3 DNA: TGTGCCAGCAGCCAAACAATTGTTAGGGGAATCTACGAGCAGTACTTC.

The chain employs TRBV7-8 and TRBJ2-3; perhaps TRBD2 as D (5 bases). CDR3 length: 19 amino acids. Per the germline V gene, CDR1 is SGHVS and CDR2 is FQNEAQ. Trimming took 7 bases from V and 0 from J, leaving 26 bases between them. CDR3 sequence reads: CASIRPGFKLHSSTDTQYF. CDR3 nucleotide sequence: TGTGCCAGCATTCGACCGGGGTTCAAACTCCACTCTAGCACAGATACGCAGTATTTT.

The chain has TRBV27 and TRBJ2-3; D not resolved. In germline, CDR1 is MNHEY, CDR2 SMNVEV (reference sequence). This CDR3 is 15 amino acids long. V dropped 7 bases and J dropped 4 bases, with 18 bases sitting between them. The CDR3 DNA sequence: TGTGCCAGCACCCCAGCTTTCCGCCAGTCAGATACGCAGTATTTT. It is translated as CASTPAFRQSDTQYF.

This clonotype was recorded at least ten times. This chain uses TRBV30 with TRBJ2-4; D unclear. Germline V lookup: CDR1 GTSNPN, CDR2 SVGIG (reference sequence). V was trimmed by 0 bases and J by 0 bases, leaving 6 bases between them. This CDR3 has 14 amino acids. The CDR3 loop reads CAWSVGIAKNIQYF. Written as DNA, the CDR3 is TGTGCCTGGAGTGTAGGTATAGCCAAAAACATTCAGTACTTC.

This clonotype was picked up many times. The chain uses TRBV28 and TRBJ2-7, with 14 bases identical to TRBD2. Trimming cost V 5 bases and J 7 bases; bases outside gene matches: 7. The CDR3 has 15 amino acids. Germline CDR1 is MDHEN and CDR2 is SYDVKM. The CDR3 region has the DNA TGTGCCAGCAGTAGGACTAGCGGGAGGAATAGGGAGCAGTACTTC. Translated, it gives CASSRTSGRNREQYF. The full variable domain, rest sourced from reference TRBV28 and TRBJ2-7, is DVKVTQSSRYLVKRTGEKVFLECVQDMDHENMFWYRQDPGLGLRLIYFSYDVKMKEKGDIPEGYSVSREKKERFSLILESASTNQTSMYLCASSRTSGRNREQYFGPGTRLTVT.

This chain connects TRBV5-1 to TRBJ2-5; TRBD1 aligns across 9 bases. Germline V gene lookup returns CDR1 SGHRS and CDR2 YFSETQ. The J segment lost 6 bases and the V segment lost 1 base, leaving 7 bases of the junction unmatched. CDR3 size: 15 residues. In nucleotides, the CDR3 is TGCGCCAGCAGCTTGAGCGGGACAGGGATAAAGACCCAGTACTTC. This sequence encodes CASSLSGTGIKTQYF.

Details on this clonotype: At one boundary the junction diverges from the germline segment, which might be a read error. CDR3 DNA sequence: TGCGCCAGCAGCCAAGATTACGGGGGATTTGTAGCTTCCTTT. It specifies CASSQDYGGFVASF. The chain is built from TRBV4-1 and TRBJ1-1, with a possible D match to TRBD1 (5 bases). The CDR3 loop spans 14 amino acids. Germline V gene sequence: CDR1 MGHRA, CDR2 YSYEKL.

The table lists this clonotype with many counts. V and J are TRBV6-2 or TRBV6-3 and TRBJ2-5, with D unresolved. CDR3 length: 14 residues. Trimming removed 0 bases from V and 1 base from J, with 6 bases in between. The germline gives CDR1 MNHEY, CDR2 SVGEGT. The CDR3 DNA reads TGTGCCAGCAGTTACTCGTGGGGCCAAGAGACCCAGTACTTC. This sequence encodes CASSYSWGQETQYF.

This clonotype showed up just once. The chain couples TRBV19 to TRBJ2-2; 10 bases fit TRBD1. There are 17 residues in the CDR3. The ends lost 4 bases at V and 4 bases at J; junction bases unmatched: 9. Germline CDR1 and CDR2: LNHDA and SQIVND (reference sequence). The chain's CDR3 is CASSNVRDRGVTGELFF. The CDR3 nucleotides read TGTGCCAGTAGTAATGTCCGGGACAGGGGTGTCACCGGGGAGCTGTTTTTT.

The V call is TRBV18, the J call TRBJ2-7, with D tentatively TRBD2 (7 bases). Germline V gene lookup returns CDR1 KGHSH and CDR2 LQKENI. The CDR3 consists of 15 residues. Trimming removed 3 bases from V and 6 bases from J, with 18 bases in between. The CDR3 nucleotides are TGTGCCAGCTCACCCTCCGGGGGGCCCCCATCCGAGCAGTACTTC. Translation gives CASSPSGGPPSEQYF.

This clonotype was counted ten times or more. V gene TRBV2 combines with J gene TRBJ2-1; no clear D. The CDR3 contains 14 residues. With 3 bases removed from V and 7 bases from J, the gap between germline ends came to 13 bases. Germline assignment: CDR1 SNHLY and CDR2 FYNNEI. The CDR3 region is CASSDGVGQNEQFF. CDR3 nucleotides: TGTGCCAGCAGTGATGGAGTTGGGCAGAATGAGCAGTTCTTC.

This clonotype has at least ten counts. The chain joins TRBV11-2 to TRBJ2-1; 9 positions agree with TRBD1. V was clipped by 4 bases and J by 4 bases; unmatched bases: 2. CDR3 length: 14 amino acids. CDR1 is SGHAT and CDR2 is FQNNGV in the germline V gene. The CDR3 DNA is TGTGCCAGCAGCTGGGACAGGGTTTACAATGAGCAGTTCTTC. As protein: CASSWDRVYNEQFF.

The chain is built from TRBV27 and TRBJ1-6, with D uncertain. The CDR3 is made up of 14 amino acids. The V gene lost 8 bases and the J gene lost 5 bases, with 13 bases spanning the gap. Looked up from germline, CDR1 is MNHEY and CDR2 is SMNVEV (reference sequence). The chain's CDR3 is CASSLSTNNSPLHF. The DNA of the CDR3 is TGTGCCAGCTCCCTCTCGACCAATAATTCACCCCTCCACTTT.

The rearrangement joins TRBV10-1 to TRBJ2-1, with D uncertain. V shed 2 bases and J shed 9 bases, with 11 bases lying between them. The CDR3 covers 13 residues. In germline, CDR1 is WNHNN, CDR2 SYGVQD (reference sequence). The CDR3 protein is CASSEDLSAEQFF. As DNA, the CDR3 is TGCGCCAGCAGTGAGGACCTCTCAGCTGAGCAGTTCTTC.

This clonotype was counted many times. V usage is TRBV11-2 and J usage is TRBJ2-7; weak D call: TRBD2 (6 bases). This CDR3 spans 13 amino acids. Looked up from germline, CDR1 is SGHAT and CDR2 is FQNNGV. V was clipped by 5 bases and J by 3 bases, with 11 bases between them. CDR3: CASSLREIYEQYF. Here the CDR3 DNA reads TGTGCCAGCAGCCTCCGGGAGATCTACGAGCAGTACTTC. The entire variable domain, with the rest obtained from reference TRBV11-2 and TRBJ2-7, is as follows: EAGVAQSPRYKIIEKRQSVAFWCNPISGHATLYWYQQILGQGPKLLIQFQNNGVVDDSQLPKDRFSAERLKGVDSTLKIQPAKLEDSAVYLCASSLREIYEQYFGPGTRLTVT.

CDR3 protein: CASSLDGVGSSGNTIYF. The DNA for the CDR3 is TGTGCCAGCAGCTTAGACGGGGTCGGGAGCTCTGGAAACACCATATATTTT. This sequence joins TRBV7-4 and TRBJ1-3; no definite D call. Germline CDR1 reads SGHVT; CDR2 reads SQSDAQ. The CDR3 contains 17 residues. V lost 1 base and J lost 0, with 13 bases in between.

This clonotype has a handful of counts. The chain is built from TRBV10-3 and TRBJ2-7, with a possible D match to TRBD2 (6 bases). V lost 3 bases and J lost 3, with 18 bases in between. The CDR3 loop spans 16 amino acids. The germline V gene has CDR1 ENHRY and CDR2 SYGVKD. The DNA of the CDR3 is TGTGCCATCAGTGATCGGGACTCCCCTCACCACTACGAGCAGTACTTC. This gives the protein CAISDRDSPHHYEQYF.

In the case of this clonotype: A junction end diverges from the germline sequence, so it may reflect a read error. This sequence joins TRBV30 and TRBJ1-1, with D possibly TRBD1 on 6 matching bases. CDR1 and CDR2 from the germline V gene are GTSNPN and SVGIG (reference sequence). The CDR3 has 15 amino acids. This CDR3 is CAWGVRTAASTEAFF. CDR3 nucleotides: TGTGCCTGGGGTGTTCGGACAGCGGCGAGCACTGAAGCTTTCTTT.

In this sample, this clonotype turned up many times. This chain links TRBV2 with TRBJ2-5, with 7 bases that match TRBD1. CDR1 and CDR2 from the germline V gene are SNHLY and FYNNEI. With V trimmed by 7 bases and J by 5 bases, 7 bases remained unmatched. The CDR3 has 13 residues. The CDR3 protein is CASKGAGWETQYF. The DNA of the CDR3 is TGTGCCAGCAAGGGGGCAGGGTGGGAGACCCAGTACTTC.

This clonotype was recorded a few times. The DNA for the CDR3 is TGTGCCAGCAGCTTAAATTCCGCGGGAGGGTACAATGAGCAGTTCTTC. This gives the protein CASSLNSAGGYNEQFF. The chain links TRBV7-3 to TRBJ2-1; TRBD2 agrees at 9 bases. CDR3 length equals 16 residues. Per the germline V gene, CDR1 is SGHTA and CDR2 is FQGTGA. The V and J ends lost 1 base and 4 bases, in that order; junction bases with no gene match: 5.

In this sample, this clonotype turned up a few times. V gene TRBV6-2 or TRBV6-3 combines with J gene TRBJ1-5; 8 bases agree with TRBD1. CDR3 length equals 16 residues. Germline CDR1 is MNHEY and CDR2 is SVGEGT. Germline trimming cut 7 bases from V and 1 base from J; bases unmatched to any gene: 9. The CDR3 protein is CASTDPGQGSNQPQHF. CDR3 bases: TGTGCCAGCACCGACCCAGGACAGGGAAGCAATCAGCCCCAGCATTTT.

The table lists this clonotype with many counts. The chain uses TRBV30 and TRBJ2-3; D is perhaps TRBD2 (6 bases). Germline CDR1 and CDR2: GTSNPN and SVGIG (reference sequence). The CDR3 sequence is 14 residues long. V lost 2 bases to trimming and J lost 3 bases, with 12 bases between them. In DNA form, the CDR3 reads TGTGCCTGGAGTAGGCGGGGATGGACAGATACGCAGTATTTT. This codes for CAWSRRGWTDTQYF.

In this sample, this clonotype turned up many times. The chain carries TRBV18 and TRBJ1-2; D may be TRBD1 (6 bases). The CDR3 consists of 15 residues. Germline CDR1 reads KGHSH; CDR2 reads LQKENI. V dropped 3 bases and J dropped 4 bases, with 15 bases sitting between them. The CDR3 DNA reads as TGTGCCAGCTCACCGACAGGTTCACCCTCCTATGGCTACACCTTC. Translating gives CASSPTGSPSYGYTF.

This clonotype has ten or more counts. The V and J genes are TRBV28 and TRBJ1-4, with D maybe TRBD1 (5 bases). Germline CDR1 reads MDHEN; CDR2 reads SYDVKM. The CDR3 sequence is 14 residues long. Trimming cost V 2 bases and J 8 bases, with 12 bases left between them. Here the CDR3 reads CASSLRGISEKLFF. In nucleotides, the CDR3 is TGTGCCAGCAGTTTACGGGGGATCTCCGAAAAACTGTTTTTT.

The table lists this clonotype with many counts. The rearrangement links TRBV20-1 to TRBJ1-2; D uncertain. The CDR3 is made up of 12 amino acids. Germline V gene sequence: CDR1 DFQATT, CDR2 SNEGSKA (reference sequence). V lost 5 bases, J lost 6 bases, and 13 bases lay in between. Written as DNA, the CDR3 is TGCAGTGCTCCGAACCACAGAAATGGCTACACCTTC. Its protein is CSAPNHRNGYTF.

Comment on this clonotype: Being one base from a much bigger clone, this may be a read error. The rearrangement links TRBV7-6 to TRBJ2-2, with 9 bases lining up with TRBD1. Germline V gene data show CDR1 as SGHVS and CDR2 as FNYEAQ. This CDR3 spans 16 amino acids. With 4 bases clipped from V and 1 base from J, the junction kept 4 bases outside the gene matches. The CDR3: CASSSGQGMNTGELFF. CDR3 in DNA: TGTGCCAGCAGCTCCGGACAGGGGATGAACACCGGGGAGCTGTTTTTT.

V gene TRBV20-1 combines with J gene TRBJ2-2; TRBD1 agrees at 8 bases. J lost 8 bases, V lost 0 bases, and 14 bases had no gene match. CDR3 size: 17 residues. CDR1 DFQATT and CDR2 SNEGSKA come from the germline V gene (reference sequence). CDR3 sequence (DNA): TGCAGTGCTAGAGATCAACCCGGGACAGGTTCCGGAGGGGAGCTGTTTTTT. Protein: CSARDQPGTGSGGELFF.

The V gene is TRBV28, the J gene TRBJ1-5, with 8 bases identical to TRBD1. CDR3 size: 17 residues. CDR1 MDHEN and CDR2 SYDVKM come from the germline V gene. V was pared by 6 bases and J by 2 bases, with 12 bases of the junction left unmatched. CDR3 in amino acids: CASSSLLQGAGNQPQHF. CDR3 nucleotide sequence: TGTGCCAGCAGCTCCCTCCTTCAGGGGGCGGGCAATCAGCCCCAGCATTTT.